This TCR beta chain appears in the sequencing data of a study of blood T cells in healthy people across ages. Study-wide results and caveats: While age rose, TCR beta diversity per million T cells dropped in a roughly linear way.

This clonotype has just a few counts. Its antigen is unidentified. V was pared by 1 base and J by 4 bases, with 2 bases of the junction left unmatched. Germline V gives CDR1 SQVTM, CDR2 ANQGSEA. The CDR3 covers 14 residues. Through a sample-barcoded 5' primer and a J-beta primer mix, a second PCR was run for roughly 7 to 12 cycles. Researchers report that a template-switch adaptor with 12 random nucleotides tagged each cDNA molecule. MiXCR, run by TCRdb on the 5' RACE reads, gives a single entry per CDR3 protein. The sample gives hundreds of thousands of distinct CDR3 sequences, around 25% of which show up once; around 9.2% is in the top ten. The same data also went into a second study, on T cells of mothers and their children. Per that paper: A few healthy Caucasian mothers and their six children donated.

J is TRBJ2-3 and V is TRBV29-1; 10 bases are a match to TRBD2. The receptor comes from a boy aged 10-17 years in good health. The specimen was blood. The CDR3 here is CSVEASGSPDTQYF. In DNA form, the CDR3 reads TGCAGCGTTGAAGCTAGCGGGAGTCCAGATACGCAGTATTTT.